The rows below give T cell receptor beta chains drawn from one sample of a study of blood T cells in healthy people across ages. TCRdb redid the calling of the 5' RACE reads with MiXCR, one entry per CDR3 protein. Here the sample spans almost 1 million distinct CDR3 sequences, just over 50% being singletons. Sequencing input: blood. These receptors came from a woman in her sixties in good health. CDR3s include the opening cysteine and the closing phenylalanine or tryptophan. D genes are given only for firm matches. Clone size, where shown, is once, few, many, or a class for clones that have expanded.

size: NA
V: TRBV20-1
J: TRBJ2-1
D: NA
DNA: TGCAGTGCTGGCGGATATGAGCAGTTCTTC
CDR3: CSAGGYEQFF

size: NA
V: TRBV21-1
J: TRBJ1-1
D: NA
DNA: TGTGCCAGCAGCAACACGAGATGGACTGAAGCTTTCTTT
CDR3: CASSNTRWTEAFF

size: NA
V: TRBV20-1
J: TRBJ2-7
D: NA
DNA: TGCAGTGCTAGATGGGGCGCCCACGAGCAGTACTTC
CDR3: CSARWGAHEQYF

size: NA
V: TRBV20-1
J: TRBJ2-5
D: TRBD2
DNA: TGCAGTGCTAGACACCTCCCCGGACTAGCGGGAGGGTTGAGGCAAGAGACCCAGTACTTC
CDR3: CSARHLPGLAGGLRQETQYF

size: NA
V: TRBV7-2
J: TRBJ2-3
D: NA
DNA: TGTGCCAGCAGCTTGTTGTTTGGGGATACGCAGTATTTT
CDR3: CASSLLFGDTQYF

size: NA
V: TRBV6-6
J: TRBJ1-4
D: NA
DNA: TGTGCCAGCAGTTACTCGACTTCCGGTAATGAAAAACTGTTTTTT
CDR3: CASSYSTSGNEKLFF

size: NA
V: TRBV29-1
J: TRBJ1-2
D: NA
DNA: TGCAGCGTTGGGACTCACCAGGGACGTGGCTACACCTTC
CDR3: CSVGTHQGRGYTF

size: NA
V: TRBV13
J: TRBJ2-7
D: NA
DNA: TGTGCCAGCAGCCTCCGACTAACCGTAAGGGACTACGAGCAGTACTTC
CDR3: CASSLRLTVRDYEQYF

size: NA
V: TRBV25-1
J: TRBJ2-7
D: TRBD2
DNA: TGTGCCAGCAGTAAAGGACTAGACTCCTACGAGCAGTACTTC
CDR3: CASSKGLDSYEQYF

size: NA
V: TRBV20-1
J: TRBJ2-7
D: NA
DNA: TGCAGTGCATCCGGGGGGCGCACCCAGTACTTC
CDR3: CSASGGRTQYF

size: NA
V: TRBV2
J: TRBJ2-5
D: NA
DNA: TGTGCCAGCAGTGATTCCAGGCTATCTACTTTGCAGTACTTC
CDR3: CASSDSRLSTLQYF

size: NA
V: TRBV7-9
J: TRBJ2-2
D: TRBD2
DNA: TGTGCCAGCAGCATCGCGGGGACTAGCGGGAGCCCCGGGGAGCTGTTTTTT
CDR3: CASSIAGTSGSPGELFF

size: NA
V: TRBV10-3
J: TRBJ1-2
D: TRBD1
DNA: TGTGCCATCAGTGAACGACAGGGGCGCCTCAACTATGGCTACACCTTC
CDR3: CAISERQGRLNYGYTF

size: NA
V: TRBV7-8
J: TRBJ1-5
D: NA
DNA: TGTGCCAGCAGCTTATTGGCAGTTAGCAATCAGCCCCAGCATTTT
CDR3: CASSLLAVSNQPQHF

size: NA
V: TRBV10-3
J: TRBJ2-7
D: TRBD1
DNA: TGTGCCATCAGTGCTCAGCCGGGGACAGGTCTCTACGAGCAGTACTTC
CDR3: CAISAQPGTGLYEQYF

size: NA
V: TRBV7-2
J: TRBJ2-3
D: TRBD2
DNA: TGTGCCAGCAGCTTTGGACTAGCAGATACGCAGTATTTT
CDR3: CASSFGLADTQYF

size: NA
V: TRBV29-1
J: TRBJ2-7
D: NA
DNA: TGCAGCGTTGGGCAGGGATCTAACGAGCAGTACTTC
CDR3: CSVGQGSNEQYF

size: NA
V: TRBV6-6
J: TRBJ1-4
D: TRBD1
DNA: TGTGCCAGCAGTTACCAGGGGGGGGCTAATGAAAAACTGTTTTTT
CDR3: CASSYQGGANEKLFF

size: once
V: TRBV15
J: TRBJ1-5
D: NA
DNA: TGTGCCACCAGCAGTCTTAATCAGCCCCAGCATTTT
CDR3: CATSSLNQPQHF

size: NA
V: TRBV4-3
J: TRBJ2-1
D: NA
DNA: TGCGCCAGCAGCCAAGATTCGTCAGGACTCTACAATGAGCAGTTCTTC
CDR3: CASSQDSSGLYNEQFF

size: NA
V: TRBV12-3/TRBV12-4
J: TRBJ2-1
D: NA
DNA: TGTGCCAGCAGTCGGCTATTTGGCGGGCCTTACAATGAGCAGTTCTTC
CDR3: CASSRLFGGPYNEQFF

size: NA
V: TRBV4-1
J: TRBJ2-7
D: NA
DNA: TGCGCCAGCAGCCAAGAAACAGGAGTCTCCTACGAGCAGTACTTC
CDR3: CASSQETGVSYEQYF

size: few
V: TRBV7-2
J: TRBJ2-3
D: NA
DNA: TGTGCCAGCAGCCCTTCCCGGTACACAGATACGCAGTATTTT
CDR3: CASSPSRYTDTQYF

size: NA
V: TRBV27
J: TRBJ2-3
D: NA
DNA: TGTGCCAGCAGAAGGATAAGCACAGGTACGCAGTATTTT
CDR3: CASRRISTGTQYF

size: few
V: TRBV4-1
J: TRBJ2-3
D: NA
DNA: TGCGCCAGCAGCCATCTGGGCGTTGCGCAGTATTTT
CDR3: CASSHLGVAQYF

size: NA
V: TRBV6-5
J: TRBJ2-1
D: TRBD2
DNA: TGTGCCAGCACCCGACTAGCGGGAATCTACAATGAGCAGTTCTTC
CDR3: CASTRLAGIYNEQFF

size: NA
V: TRBV5-1
J: TRBJ1-6
D: NA
DNA: TGCGCCAGCAGCCTCATACCGGGACTGCAGGGTTCACCCCTCCACTTT
CDR3: CASSLIPGLQGSPLHF